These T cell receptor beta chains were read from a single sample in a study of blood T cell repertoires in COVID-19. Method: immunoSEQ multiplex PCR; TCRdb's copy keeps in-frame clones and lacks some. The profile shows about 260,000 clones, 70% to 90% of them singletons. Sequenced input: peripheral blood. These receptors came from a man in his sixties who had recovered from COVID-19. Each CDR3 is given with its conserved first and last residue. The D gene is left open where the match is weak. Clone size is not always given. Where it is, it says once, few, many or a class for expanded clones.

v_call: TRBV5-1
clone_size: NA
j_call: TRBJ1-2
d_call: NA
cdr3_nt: TGCGCCAGCAGCTTGGGCGGTAACTATGGCTACACCTTC
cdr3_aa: CASSLGGNYGYTF

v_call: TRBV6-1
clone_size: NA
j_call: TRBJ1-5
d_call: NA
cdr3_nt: TGTGCCAGCAGGATACAGGGCGCAAATCAGCCCCAGCATTTT
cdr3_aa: CASRIQGANQPQHF

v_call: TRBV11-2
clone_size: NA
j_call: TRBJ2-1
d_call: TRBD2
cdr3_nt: TGTGCCAGCAGCTTAGAGGCGGGAGCCCGATACAATGAGCAGTTCTTC
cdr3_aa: CASSLEAGARYNEQFF

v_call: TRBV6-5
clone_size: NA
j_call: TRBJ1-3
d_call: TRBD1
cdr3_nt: TGTGCCAGCAGAAACACAGGGGGACGAGGAAACACCATATATTTT
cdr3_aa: CASRNTGGRGNTIYF

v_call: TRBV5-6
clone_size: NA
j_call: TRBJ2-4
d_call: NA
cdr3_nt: TGTGCCAGCAGCTTGTACGGGGAATGGGGCAAAAACATTCAGTACTTC
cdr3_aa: CASSLYGEWGKNIQYF

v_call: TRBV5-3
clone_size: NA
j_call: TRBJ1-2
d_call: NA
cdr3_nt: TGTGCCAGAAGCGACCAGGGGAAGGACGACTATGGCTACACCTTC
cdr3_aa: CARSDQGKDDYGYTF

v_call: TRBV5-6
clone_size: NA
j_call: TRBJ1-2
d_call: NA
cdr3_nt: TGTACCAGCAGCTCACCCGGGGTCGACTATGGCTACACCTTC
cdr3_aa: CTSSSPGVDYGYTF

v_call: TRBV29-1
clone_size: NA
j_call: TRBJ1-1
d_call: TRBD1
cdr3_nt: TGCAGCGTTGTATACAGGGGGGGATCTGAAGCTTTCTTT
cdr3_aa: CSVVYRGGSEAFF

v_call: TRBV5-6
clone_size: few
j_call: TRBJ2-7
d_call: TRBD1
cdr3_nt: TGTGCCAGCAGCTCCGGGACAGGGTTAGCGTACTACGAGCAGTACTTC
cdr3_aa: CASSSGTGLAYYEQYF

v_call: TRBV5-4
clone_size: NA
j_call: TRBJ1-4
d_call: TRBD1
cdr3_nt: TGTGCCAGCAGCTACGGGACAGGGGAACCTAATGAAAAACTGTTTTTT
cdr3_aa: CASSYGTGEPNEKLFF

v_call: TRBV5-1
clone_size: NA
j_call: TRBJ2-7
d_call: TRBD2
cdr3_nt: TGCGCCAGCAGCTTGTCACCGACTGGGGGGAGGGCCGTGTACGAGCAGTACTTC
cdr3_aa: CASSLSPTGGRAVYEQYF

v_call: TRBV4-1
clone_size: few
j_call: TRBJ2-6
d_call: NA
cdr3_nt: TGCGCCAGCAGCCCCCAGGGCTCTGGGGCCAACGTCCTGACTTTC
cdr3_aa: CASSPQGSGANVLTF

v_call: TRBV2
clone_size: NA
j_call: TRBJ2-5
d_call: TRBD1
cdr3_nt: TGTGCCAGCAGCCCGGACAGGGGTCGGGAGACCCAGTACTTC
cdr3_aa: CASSPDRGRETQYF

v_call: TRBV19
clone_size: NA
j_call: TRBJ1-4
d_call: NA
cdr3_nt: TGTGCCAGTAGTCTTGCAACTAATGAAAAACTGTTTTTT
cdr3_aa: CASSLATNEKLFF

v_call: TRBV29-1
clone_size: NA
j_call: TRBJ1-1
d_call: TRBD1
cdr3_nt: TGCAGCGTCGGTAGACAGGGGAACACTGAAGCTTTCTTT
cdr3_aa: CSVGRQGNTEAFF

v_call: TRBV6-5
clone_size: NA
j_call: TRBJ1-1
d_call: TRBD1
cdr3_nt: TGTGCCAGCAGTACAGGACAGGACGGGGGTGCTTTCTTT
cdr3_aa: CASSTGQDGGAFF

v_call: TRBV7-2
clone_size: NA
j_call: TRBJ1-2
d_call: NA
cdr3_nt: TGTGCCAGCAGCTTAGGGTCCCAGGCCTCCCCCACCTTC
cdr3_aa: CASSLGSQASPTF

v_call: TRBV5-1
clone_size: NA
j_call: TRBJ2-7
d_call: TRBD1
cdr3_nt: TGCGCCAGCAGCTCGGACGGGACAGCGCGGGACGAGCAGTACTTC
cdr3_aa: CASSSDGTARDEQYF

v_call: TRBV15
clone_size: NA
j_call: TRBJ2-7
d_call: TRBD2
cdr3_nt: TGTGCCACCAGCAGAGATCGGAGGACTAGTGGGTTCTACGAGCAGTACTTC
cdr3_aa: CATSRDRRTSGFYEQYF

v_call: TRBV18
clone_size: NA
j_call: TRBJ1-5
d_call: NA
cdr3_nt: TGTGCCAGCTCACCTCTCGAAAGGGGTTCGGGAGGCAATCAGCCCCAGCATTTT
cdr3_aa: CASSPLERGSGGNQPQHF

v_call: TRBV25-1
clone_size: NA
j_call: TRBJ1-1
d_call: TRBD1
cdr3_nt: TGTGCCAGCACAGGACAGGGGCGGGAGACTGAAGCTTTCTTT
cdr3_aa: CASTGQGRETEAFF

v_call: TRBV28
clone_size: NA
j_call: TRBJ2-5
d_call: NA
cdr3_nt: TGTGCCAGCAGTTTCTCCCAGATCCAAGAGACCCAGTACTTC
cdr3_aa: CASSFSQIQETQYF

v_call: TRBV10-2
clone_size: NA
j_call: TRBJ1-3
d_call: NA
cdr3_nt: TGCGCCAGCATGGACAGCCGCCCTGGAAACACCATATATTTT
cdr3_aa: CASMDSRPGNTIYF